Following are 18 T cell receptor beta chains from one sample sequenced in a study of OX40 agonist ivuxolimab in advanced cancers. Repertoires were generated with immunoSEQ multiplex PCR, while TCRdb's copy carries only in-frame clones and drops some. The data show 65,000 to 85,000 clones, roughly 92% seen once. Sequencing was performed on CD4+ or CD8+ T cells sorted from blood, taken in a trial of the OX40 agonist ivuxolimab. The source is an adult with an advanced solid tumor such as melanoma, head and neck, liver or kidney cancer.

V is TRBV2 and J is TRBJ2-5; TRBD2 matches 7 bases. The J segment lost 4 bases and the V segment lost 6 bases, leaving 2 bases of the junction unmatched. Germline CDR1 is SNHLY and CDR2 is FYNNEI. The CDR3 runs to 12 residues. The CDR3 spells CASRIAGETQYF. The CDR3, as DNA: TGTGCCAGCAGGATAGCGGGAGAGACCCAGTACTTC.

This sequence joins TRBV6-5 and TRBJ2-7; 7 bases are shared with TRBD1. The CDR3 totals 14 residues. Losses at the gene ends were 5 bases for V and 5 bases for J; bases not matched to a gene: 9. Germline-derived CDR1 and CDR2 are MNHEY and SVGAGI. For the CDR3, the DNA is TGTGCCAGCAGTACGAGGACAGGAGTGGACGAGCAGTACTTC. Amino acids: CASSTRTGVDEQYF.

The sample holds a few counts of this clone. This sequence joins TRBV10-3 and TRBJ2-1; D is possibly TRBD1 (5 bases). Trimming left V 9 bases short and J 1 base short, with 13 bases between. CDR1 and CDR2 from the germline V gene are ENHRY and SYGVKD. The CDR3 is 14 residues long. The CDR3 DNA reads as TGTGCCATTTCGACAGAGCAATCCTACAATGAGCAGTTCTTC. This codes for CAISTEQSYNEQFF.

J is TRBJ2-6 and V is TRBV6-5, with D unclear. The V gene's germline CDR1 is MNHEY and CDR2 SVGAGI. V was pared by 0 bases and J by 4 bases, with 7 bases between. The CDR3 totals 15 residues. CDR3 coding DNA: TGTGCCAGCAGTTACTCTGAGACCGGGGCCAACGTCCTGACTTTC. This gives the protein CASSYSETGANVLTF.

The CDR3 sequence: CAISSGQGMNEQYF. The CDR3 DNA reads as TGTGCCATCAGCAGCGGACAGGGGATGAACGAGCAGTACTTC. The chain is built from TRBV10-3 and TRBJ2-7; 9 bases map to TRBD1. This CDR3 contains 14 residues. Germline V gene data show CDR1 as ENHRY and CDR2 as SYGVKD. Germline trimming cut 6 bases from V and 5 bases from J; bases unmatched to any gene: 8.

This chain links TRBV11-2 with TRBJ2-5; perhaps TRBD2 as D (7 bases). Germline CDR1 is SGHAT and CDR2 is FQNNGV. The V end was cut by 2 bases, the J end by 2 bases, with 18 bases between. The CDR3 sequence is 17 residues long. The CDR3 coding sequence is TGTGCCAGCAGCTTAAGGGGGGGCCCGCCCAGTCAAGAGACCCAGTACTTC. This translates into CASSLRGGPPSQETQYF.

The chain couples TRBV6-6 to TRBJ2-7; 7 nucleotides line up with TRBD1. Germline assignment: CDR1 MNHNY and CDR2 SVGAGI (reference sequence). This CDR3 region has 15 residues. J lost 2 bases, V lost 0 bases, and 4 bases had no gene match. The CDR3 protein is CASSYSEQGTYEQYF. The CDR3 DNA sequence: TGTGCCAGCAGTTACTCTGAACAGGGGACCTACGAGCAGTACTTC.

For the CDR3, the DNA is TGTGCCAGCAGTGGGGGGACAGCTAATGAAAAACTGTTTTTT. Residues: CASSGGTANEKLFF. J is TRBJ1-4 and V is TRBV2, with TRBD1 identical over 7 bases. Trimming cost V 4 bases and J 3 bases; bases outside gene matches: 2. Germline CDR1 reads SNHLY; CDR2 reads FYNNEI. This CDR3 comprises 14 residues.

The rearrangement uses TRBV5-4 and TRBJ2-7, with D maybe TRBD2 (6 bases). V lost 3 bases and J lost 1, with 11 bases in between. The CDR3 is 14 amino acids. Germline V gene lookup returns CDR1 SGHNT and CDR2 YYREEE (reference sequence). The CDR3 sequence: CASSSTTSSYEQYF. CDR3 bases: TGTGCCAGCAGCTCCACGACTAGTTCCTACGAGCAGTACTTC.

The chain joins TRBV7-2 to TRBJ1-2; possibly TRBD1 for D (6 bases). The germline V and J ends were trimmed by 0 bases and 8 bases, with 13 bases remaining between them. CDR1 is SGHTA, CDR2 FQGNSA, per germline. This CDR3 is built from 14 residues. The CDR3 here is CASSLAGGGRGYTF. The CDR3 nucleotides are TGTGCCAGCAGCTTAGCCGGGGGGGGCCGGGGCTACACCTTC.

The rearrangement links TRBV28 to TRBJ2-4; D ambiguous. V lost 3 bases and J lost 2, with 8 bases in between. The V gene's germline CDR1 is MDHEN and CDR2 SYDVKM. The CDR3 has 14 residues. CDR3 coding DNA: TGTGCCAGCAGTTTGGTGGGGACCAAAAACATTCAGTACTTC. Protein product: CASSLVGTKNIQYF.

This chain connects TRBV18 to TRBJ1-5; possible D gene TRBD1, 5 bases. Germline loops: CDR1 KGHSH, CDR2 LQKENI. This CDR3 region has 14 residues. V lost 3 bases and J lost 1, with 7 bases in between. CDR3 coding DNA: TGTGCCAGCTCACCCCCAGGGAGCAATCAGCCCCAGCATTTT. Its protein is CASSPPGSNQPQHF.

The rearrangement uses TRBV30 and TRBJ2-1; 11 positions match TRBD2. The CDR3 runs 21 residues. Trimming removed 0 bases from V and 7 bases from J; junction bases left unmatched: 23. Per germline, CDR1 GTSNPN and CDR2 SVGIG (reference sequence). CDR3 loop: CAWSVPYRLAGRYDQGNEQFF. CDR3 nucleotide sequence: TGTGCCTGGAGTGTCCCCTACAGACTAGCGGGACGCTATGACCAGGGGAATGAGCAGTTCTTC. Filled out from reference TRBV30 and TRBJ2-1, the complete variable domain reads SQTIHQWPATLVQPVGSPLSLECTVEGTSNPNLYWYRQAAGRGLQLLFYSVGIGQISSEVPQNLSASRPQDRQFILSSKKLLLSDSGFYLCAWSVPYRLAGRYDQGNEQFFGPGTRLTVL.

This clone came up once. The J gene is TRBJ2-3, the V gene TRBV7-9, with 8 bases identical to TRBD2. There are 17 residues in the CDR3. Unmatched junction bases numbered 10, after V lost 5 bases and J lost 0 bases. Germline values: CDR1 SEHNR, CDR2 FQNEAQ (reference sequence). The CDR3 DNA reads TGTGCCAGCAGCCCTCTTTCCGGCGGGAGGAGCACAGATACGCAGTATTTT. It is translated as CASSPLSGGRSTDTQYF.

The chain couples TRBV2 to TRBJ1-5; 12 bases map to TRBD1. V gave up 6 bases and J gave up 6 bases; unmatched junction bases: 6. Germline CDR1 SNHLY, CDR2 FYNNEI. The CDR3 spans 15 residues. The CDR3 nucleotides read TGTGCCAGCAGCCCGGGACAGGGGGCGCTTCAGCCCCAGCATTTT. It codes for CASSPGQGALQPQHF.

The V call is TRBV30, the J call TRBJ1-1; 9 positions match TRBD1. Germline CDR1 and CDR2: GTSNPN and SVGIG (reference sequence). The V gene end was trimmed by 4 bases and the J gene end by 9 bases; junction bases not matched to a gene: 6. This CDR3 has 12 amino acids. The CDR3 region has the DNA TGTGCCTGGACGCAGGACAGGGGTAAAGCTTTCTTT. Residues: CAWTQDRGKAFF.

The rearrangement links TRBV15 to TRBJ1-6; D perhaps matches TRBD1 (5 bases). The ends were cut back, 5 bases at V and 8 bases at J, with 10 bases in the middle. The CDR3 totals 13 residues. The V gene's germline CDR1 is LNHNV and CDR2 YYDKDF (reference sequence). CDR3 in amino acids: CATSGGWDSPLHF. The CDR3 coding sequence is TGTGCCACCAGCGGGGGATGGGATTCACCCCTCCACTTT.

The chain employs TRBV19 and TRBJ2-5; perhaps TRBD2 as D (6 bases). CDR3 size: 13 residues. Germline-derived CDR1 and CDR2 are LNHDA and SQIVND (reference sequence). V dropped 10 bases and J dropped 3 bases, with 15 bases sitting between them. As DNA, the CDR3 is TGTGCCACTCAGGTAGCGGATAAAGAGACCCAGTACTTC. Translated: CATQVADKETQYF.